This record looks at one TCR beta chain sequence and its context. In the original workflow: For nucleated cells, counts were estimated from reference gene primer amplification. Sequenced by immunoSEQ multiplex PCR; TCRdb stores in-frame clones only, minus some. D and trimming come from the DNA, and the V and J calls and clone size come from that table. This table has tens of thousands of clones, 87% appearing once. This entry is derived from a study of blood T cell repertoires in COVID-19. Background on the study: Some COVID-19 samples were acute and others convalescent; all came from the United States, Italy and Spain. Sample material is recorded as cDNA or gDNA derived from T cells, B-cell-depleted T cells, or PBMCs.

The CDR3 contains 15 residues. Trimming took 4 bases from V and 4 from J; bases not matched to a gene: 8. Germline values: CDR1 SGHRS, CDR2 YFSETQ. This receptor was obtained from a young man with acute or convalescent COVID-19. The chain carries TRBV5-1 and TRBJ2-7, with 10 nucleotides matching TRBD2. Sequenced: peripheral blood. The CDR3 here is CASSPGLATRYEQYF. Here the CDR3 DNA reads TGCGCCAGCAGCCCGGGACTAGCGACGAGGTACGAGCAGTACTTC.